Each of the 20 T cell receptor beta chains below was sequenced from the same sample in a study of blood T cell repertoires in COVID-19. This table comes from immunoSEQ multiplex PCR, and its TCRdb copy is limited to in-frame clones, with some not included. The sample has about 140,000 clones; about four fifths are singletons. The sample consisted of peripheral blood. The receptors here all came from a human donor in a cohort sampled during active COVID-19.

CDR3 amino acids: CASSVDGRMGEQFF. The CDR3 coding sequence is TGTGCCAGCAGCGTAGACGGGAGAATGGGTGAGCAGTTCTTC. V and J are TRBV9 and TRBJ2-1; D possibly corresponds to TRBD2 (6 bases). Germline V gene lookup returns CDR1 SGDLS and CDR2 YYNGEE. The length of the CDR3 is 14 residues. Trimming left V 0 bases short and J 9 bases short, with 13 bases between.

As concerns this clone: This same CDR3 is encoded by further DNA sequences in the sample. The genes are TRBV5-1 and TRBJ2-7, with D maybe TRBD1 (6 bases). V was trimmed by 3 bases and J by 3 bases, leaving 7 bases between them. The CDR3 length is 12 residues. Germline lookup yields CDR1 SGHRS and CDR2 YFSETQ. The CDR3 sequence: CASSSQGYEQYF. The CDR3 nucleotides are TGCGCCAGCAGCTCACAGGGCTACGAGCAGTACTTC. Complete variable domain (other parts from reference TRBV5-1 and TRBJ2-7): KAGVTQTPRYLIKTRGQQVTLSCSPISGHRSVSWYQQTPGQGLQFLFEYFSETQRNKGNFPGRFSGRQFSNSRSEMNVSTLELGDSALYLCASSSQGYEQYFGPGTRLTVT.

The CDR3 DNA sequence: TGTGCCAGCAGCCCGCGTTGGAGGGACAATGAGCAGTTCTTC. It codes for CASSPRWRDNEQFF. This chain links TRBV7-2 with TRBJ2-1; TRBD2 is a possible D gene (6 bases). The CDR3 covers 14 residues. Germline CDR1 and CDR2: SGHTA and FQGNSA. V was trimmed by 5 bases and J by 5 bases, leaving 13 bases between them.

This clone was recorded only once. The V and J genes are TRBV5-1 and TRBJ2-1, with no clear D. V lost 1 base and J 5 bases, leaving 7 bases between the germline ends. CDR3 length equals 13 residues. The germline CDR1 and CDR2 sequences are SGHRS and YFSETQ. DNA for the CDR3: TGCGCCAGCAGCTTGAGCACCAACAATGAGCAGTTCTTC. This translates into CASSLSTNNEQFF.

This chain connects TRBV6-5 to TRBJ2-7; 8 nucleotides align to TRBD1. Germline loops: CDR1 MNHEY, CDR2 SVGAGI. The CDR3 length is 14 residues. Unmatched junction bases numbered 7, after V lost 6 bases and J lost 3 bases. The CDR3 nucleotides read TGTGCCAGCAGGGACGGACAGGGTTTCTACGAGCAGTACTTC. The encoded protein is CASRDGQGFYEQYF.

The chain has TRBV6-2 or TRBV6-3 and TRBJ1-4; no firm D call. Per the germline V gene, CDR1 is MNHEY and CDR2 is SVGEGT. CDR3 length equals 13 residues. V was cut by 4 bases and J by 4 bases, with 7 bases left in between. CDR3 in DNA: TGTGCCAGCAGTTTACAGATTAATGAAAAACTGTTTTTT. It is translated as CASSLQINEKLFF.

This chain links TRBV15 with TRBJ2-7; TRBD1 might be the D (6 bases). Trimming stripped 5 bases from V and 3 bases from J, with 11 bases between. CDR1 is LNHNV, CDR2 YYDKDF, per germline (reference sequence). This CDR3 spans 13 amino acids. CDR3 DNA sequence: TGTGCCACCAGCGGGGGCCACCTCTACGAGCAGTACTTC. This gives the protein CATSGGHLYEQYF.

The chain uses TRBV5-5 and TRBJ1-4, with TRBD1 matching over 8 bases. Germline trimming cut 6 bases from V and 6 bases from J; bases unmatched to any gene: 13. Germline CDR1 is SGHKS and CDR2 is YYEKEE (reference sequence). This CDR3 comprises 16 residues. CDR3 residues: CASKAPRATGDEKLFF. The DNA for the CDR3 is TGTGCCAGCAAAGCTCCTAGAGCGACAGGGGATGAAAAACTGTTTTTT.

This clone was seen once. J is TRBJ2-1 and V is TRBV28; TRBD2 aligns across 9 bases. In germline, CDR1 is MDHEN, CDR2 SYDVKM. The CDR3 runs 17 residues. J lost 7 bases, V lost 6 bases, and 16 bases had no gene match. The CDR3 here is CASRSYPLAGLGNEQFF. The CDR3 DNA reads as TGTGCCAGCAGGTCCTACCCCCTAGCGGGATTGGGGAATGAGCAGTTCTTC.

This sequence joins TRBV5-5 and TRBJ1-2, with D tentatively TRBD1 (5 bases). Trimming took off 0 bases at V and 8 bases at J, with 17 bases between the two ends. The CDR3 is 15 residues long. Germline CDR1 is SGHKS and CDR2 is YYEKEE (reference sequence). CDR3 residues: CASSLGTSGLGGYTF. The CDR3, as DNA: TGTGCCAGCAGCTTGGGGACTTCGGGACTTGGGGGCTACACCTTC.

The gene calls are TRBV1 and TRBJ2-1; the table assigns TRBD2, which was not confirmed against the DNA. TRBV1 is described as a pseudogene. CDR3 length equals 18 residues. This CDR3 is CTSSQDCGRLAGRNEQFF. In nucleotides, the CDR3 is TGCACCAGCAGCCAAGATTGCGGTCGGCTAGCGGGACGCAATGAGCAGTTCTTC.

The V gene is TRBV20-1, the J gene TRBJ1-4; D is unresolved. CDR1 and CDR2 (germline): DFQATT, SNEGSKA (reference sequence). The CDR3 runs to 16 residues. Trimming stripped 3 bases from V and 2 bases from J, with 16 bases between. The CDR3 region is CSASPVNHGTNEKLFF. DNA of the CDR3: TGCAGTGCTAGTCCGGTGAACCACGGGACTAATGAAAAACTGTTTTTT.

This clone showed up just once. V usage is TRBV28 and J usage is TRBJ1-2; no firm D call. Trimming shortened V by 5 bases and J by 6 bases, and 13 bases separated the two germline ends. Germline CDR1 reads MDHEN; CDR2 reads SYDVKM. CDR3 length equals 13 residues. This CDR3 reads CASSRPEENGYTF. The CDR3 DNA sequence: TGTGCCAGCAGTCGCCCTGAGGAGAATGGCTACACCTTC.

V is TRBV28 and J is TRBJ1-2; D possibly corresponds to TRBD1 (6 bases). The CDR3 runs 13 residues. Trimming removed 6 bases from V and 8 bases from J, with 16 bases in between. Germline CDR1 reads MDHEN; CDR2 reads SYDVKM. This chain's CDR3 is CASSIQGRLGYTF. The CDR3 DNA reads TGTGCCAGCAGCATACAGGGTAGGCTGGGCTACACCTTC.

The rearrangement joins TRBV4-1 to TRBJ2-3; TRBD2 matches 13 bases. Germline CDR1 is MGHRA and CDR2 is YSYEKL. This CDR3 is built from 16 residues. J was trimmed by 5 bases and V by 1 base; bases with no gene match: 3. CDR3: CASSQGRLAGGDTQYF. CDR3 nucleotide sequence: TGCGCCAGCAGCCAAGGTCGACTAGCGGGAGGAGATACGCAGTATTTT.

V gene TRBV18 combines with J gene TRBJ2-3; 8 nucleotides line up with TRBD1. This CDR3 is built from 15 residues. The V segment lost 2 bases and the J segment 0 bases; nucleotides outside the gene matches: 1. Germline lookup yields CDR1 KGHSH and CDR2 LQKENI. CDR3 sequence: CASSPRDRSTDTQYF. DNA of the CDR3: TGTGCCAGCTCACCAAGGGACAGGAGCACAGATACGCAGTATTTT.

This chain connects TRBV2 to TRBJ2-2; 12 bases are a match to TRBD1. The trim removed 5 bases at V and 5 bases at J, leaving 3 bases unmatched. The germline gives CDR1 SNHLY, CDR2 FYNNEI. This CDR3 contains 15 residues. For the CDR3, the DNA is TGTGCCAGCAGTTGGGACAGGGGGCGGACCGGGGAGCTGTTTTTT. The encoded protein is CASSWDRGRTGELFF.

The CDR3 region is CASSIFGGRINTQYF. The CDR3 coding sequence is TGTGCCAGTAGTATCTTTGGCGGGAGGATCAATACGCAGTATTTT. The chain uses TRBV19 and TRBJ2-3, with 8 bases aligning to TRBD2. Trimming took 3 bases from V and 7 from J; bases not matched to a gene: 9. The CDR3 has 15 amino acids. Germline CDR1 and CDR2: LNHDA and SQIVND (reference sequence).

CDR3 region: CASSRAGEQYF. Here the CDR3 DNA reads TGTGCCAGCAGCCGCGCGGGCGAGCAGTACTTC. The V and J genes are TRBV13 and TRBJ2-7; possibly TRBD2 for D (5 bases). Germline V gene sequence: CDR1 PRHDT, CDR2 FYEKMQ (reference sequence). This CDR3 is 11 amino acids long. V was pared by 5 bases and J by 6 bases, with 8 bases between.

This chain connects TRBV27 to TRBJ2-2; 8 nucleotides align to TRBD1. J lost 0 bases, V lost 7 bases, and 16 bases had no gene match. CDR3 length: 19 amino acids. Germline V CDR1 and CDR2: MNHEY, SMNVEV (reference sequence). The CDR3 region has the DNA TGTGCCAGCAAGCCTGCCGGGACAGGCCGGGTAGCGAACACCGGGGAGCTGTTTTTT. It encodes CASKPAGTGRVANTGELFF.